This T cell receptor (beta chain) was profiled in a study of blood T cells in healthy people across ages. Extraction yielded at least 5 micrograms of total RNA per sample. At least ten counts were recorded for this clonotype. Its antigen is not known. Whole-study findings and limits: What prevented conclusive comparison of naive and antigen-experienced cells was that PBMCs were unsorted.

Using a J-beta primer mix together with a sample-barcoded 5' primer, a second PCR was run for roughly 6 to 12 cycles. Each cDNA molecule, via a template-switch adaptor with 12 random nucleotides, was tagged. Any given sample supplied a minimum of 2.5 million CDR3-containing paired-end reads. In TCRdb, the 5' RACE reads were re-called with MiXCR into one record per CDR3 protein. Counted here are about 970,000 distinct CDR3 sequences, about 53% occurring once; the ten biggest clones make up 20% to 25%. Sequenced material: blood. This clonotype was obtained from a woman aged 60-70 years in good health.

The CDR3 DNA reads TGCGCCAGCAAACCGGGACATAGCACAGATACGCAGTATTTT. Translation: CASKPGHSTDTQYF. The chain carries TRBV10-2 and TRBJ2-3, with D maybe TRBD1 (6 bases). Trimming left V 7 bases short and J 0 bases short, with 11 bases between. Germline V gene data show CDR1 as WSHSY and CDR2 as SAAADI. The length of the CDR3 is 14 residues.